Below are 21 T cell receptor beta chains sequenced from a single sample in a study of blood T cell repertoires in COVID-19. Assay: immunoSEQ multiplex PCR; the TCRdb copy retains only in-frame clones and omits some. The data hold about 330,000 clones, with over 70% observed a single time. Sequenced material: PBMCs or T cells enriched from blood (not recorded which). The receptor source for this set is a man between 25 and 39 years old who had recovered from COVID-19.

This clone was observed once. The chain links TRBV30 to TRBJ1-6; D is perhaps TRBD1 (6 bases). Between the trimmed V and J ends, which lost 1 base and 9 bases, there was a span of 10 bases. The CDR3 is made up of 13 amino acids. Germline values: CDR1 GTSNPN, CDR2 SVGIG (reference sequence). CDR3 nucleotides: TGTGCCTGGAGTGCGGGACAAAGTTCACCCCTCCACTTT. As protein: CAWSAGQSSPLHF.

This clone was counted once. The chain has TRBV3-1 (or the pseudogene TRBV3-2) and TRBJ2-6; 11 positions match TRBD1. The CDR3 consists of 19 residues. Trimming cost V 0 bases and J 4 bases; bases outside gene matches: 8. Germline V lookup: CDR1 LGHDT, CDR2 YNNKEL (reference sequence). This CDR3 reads CASSQDRGQGAAGANVLTF. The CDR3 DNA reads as TGTGCCAGCAGCCAAGATCGTGGACAGGGGGCTGCCGGGGCCAACGTCCTGACTTTC.

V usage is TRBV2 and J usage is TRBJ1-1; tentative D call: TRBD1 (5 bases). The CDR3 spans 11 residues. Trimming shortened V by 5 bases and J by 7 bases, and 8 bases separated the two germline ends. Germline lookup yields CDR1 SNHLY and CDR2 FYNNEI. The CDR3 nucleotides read TGTGCCAGCAGTTCTGACAGTGAAGCTTTCTTT. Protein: CASSSDSEAFF.

CDR3 sequence: CASNRKPGHLSPLHF. The DNA for the CDR3 is TGTGCCAGCAATCGAAAGCCGGGACACCTTTCACCCCTCCACTTT. J is TRBJ1-6 and V is TRBV28; TRBD1 is a possible D gene (6 bases). The CDR3 is 15 residues long. Looked up from germline, CDR1 is MDHEN and CDR2 is SYDVKM. V was clipped by 7 bases and J by 9 bases, with 19 bases between them.

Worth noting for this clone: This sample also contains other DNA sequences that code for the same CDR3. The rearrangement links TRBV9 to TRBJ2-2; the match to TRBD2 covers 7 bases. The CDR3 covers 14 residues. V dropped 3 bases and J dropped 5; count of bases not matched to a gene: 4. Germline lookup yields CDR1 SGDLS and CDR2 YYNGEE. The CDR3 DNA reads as TGTGCCAGCAGCGCCACCGGGGGGACCGGGGAGCTGTTTTTT. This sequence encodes CASSATGGTGELFF.

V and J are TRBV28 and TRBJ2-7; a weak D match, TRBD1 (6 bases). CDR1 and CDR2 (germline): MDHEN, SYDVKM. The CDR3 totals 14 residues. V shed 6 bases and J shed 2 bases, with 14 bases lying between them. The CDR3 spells CASSTPRTAYEQYF. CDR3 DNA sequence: TGTGCCAGCAGCACACCAAGGACAGCCTACGAGCAGTACTTC.

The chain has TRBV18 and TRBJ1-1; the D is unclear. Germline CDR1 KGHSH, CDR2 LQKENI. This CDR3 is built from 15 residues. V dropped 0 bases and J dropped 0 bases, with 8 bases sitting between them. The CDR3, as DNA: TGTGCCAGCTCACCACCGAACAAGTTGAACACTGAAGCTTTCTTT. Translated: CASSPPNKLNTEAFF.

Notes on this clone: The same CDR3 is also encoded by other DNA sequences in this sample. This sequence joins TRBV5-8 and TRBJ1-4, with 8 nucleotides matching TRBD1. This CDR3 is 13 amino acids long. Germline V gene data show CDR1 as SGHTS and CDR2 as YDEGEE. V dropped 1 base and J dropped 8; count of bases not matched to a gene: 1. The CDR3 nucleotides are TGTGCCAGCAGCTTGAACAGGGGGGAAAAACTGTTTTTT. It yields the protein CASSLNRGEKLFF.

CDR3 residues: CASSAAQGALANSPLHF. CDR3 coding DNA: TGCGCCAGCAGCGCGGCACAGGGGGCGCTGGCAAATTCACCCCTCCACTTT. The chain carries TRBV5-1 and TRBJ1-6, with 9 nucleotides matching TRBD1. Germline assignment: CDR1 SGHRS and CDR2 YFSETQ. The V segment lost 4 bases and the J segment 7 bases; nucleotides outside the gene matches: 12. The CDR3 contains 17 residues.

Written as DNA, the CDR3 is TGTGCCAGCTCAGGAACCTCAACTAATGAAAAACTGTTTTTT. This codes for CASSGTSTNEKLFF. This chain connects TRBV6-5 to TRBJ1-4; D not certain. V lost 8 bases and J 0 bases, leaving 10 bases between the germline ends. The CDR3 is made up of 14 amino acids. CDR1 is MNHEY, CDR2 SVGAGI, per germline.

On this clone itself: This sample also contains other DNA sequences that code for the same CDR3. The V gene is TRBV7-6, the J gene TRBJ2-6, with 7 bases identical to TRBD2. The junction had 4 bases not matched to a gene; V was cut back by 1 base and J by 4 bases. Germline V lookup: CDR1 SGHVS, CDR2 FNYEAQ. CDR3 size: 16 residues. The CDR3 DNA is TGTGCCAGCAGCTTAGGGGGGGGATCCGGGGCCAACGTCCTGACTTTC. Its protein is CASSLGGGSGANVLTF.

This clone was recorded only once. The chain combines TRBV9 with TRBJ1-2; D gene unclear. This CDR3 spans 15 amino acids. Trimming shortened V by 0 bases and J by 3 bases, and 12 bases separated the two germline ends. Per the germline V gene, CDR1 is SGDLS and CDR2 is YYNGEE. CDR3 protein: CASSVDPSGYYGYTF. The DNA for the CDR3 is TGTGCCAGCAGCGTAGATCCCTCGGGTTACTATGGCTACACCTTC.

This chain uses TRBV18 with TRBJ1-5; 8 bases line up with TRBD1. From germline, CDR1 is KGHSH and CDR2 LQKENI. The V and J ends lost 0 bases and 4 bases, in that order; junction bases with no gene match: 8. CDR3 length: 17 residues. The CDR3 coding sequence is TGTGCCAGCTCACCACCGCTCGACAGGGGAAAGAATCAGCCCCAGCATTTT. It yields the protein CASSPPLDRGKNQPQHF.

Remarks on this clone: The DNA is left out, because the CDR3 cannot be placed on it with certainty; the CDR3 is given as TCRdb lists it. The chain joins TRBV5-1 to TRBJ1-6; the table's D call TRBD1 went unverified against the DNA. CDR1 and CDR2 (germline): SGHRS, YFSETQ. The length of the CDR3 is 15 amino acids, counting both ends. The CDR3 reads CASSSSGQYNSPLHF.

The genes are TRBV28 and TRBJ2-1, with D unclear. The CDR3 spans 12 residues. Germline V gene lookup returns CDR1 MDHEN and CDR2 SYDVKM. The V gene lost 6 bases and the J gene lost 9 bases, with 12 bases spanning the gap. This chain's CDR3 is CASSSTVSEQFF. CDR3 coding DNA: TGTGCCAGCAGCAGCACAGTCAGTGAGCAGTTCTTC.

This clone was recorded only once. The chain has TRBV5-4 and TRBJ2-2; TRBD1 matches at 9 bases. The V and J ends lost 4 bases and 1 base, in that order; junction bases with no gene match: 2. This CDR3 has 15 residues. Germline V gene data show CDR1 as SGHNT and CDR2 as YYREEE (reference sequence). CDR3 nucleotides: TGTGCCAGCAGCCAGACAGGGGGGAACACCGGGGAGCTGTTTTTT. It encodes CASSQTGGNTGELFF.

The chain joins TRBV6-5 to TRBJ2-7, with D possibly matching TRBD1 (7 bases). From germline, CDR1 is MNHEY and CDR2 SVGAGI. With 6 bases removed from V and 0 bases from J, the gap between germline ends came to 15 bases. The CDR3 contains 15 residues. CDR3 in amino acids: CASSARRDSSYEQYF. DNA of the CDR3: TGTGCCAGCAGCGCTAGGCGGGACAGCTCCTACGAGCAGTACTTC.

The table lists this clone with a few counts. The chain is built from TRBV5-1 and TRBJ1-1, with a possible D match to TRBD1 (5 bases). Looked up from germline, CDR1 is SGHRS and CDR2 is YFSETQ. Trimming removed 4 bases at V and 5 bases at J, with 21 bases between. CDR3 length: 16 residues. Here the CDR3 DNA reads TGCGCCAGCAGCATCCCCCGGGGGGGAAGCGGGACTGAAGCTTTCTTT. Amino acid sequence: CASSIPRGGSGTEAFF.

In DNA, the CDR3 is TGTGCCGCCTCCGGTACTGGAAACACCATATATTTT. Amino acid sequence: CAASGTGNTIYF. The V call is TRBV12-3 or TRBV12-4, the J call TRBJ1-3; D gene unclear. Trimming took 11 bases from V and 2 from J, leaving 10 bases between them. This CDR3 comprises 12 residues.

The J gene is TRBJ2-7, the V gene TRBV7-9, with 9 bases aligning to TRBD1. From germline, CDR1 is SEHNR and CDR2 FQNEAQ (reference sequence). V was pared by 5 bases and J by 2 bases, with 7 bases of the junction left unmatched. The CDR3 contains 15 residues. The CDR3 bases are TGTGCCAGCAGCCCGCCCGACAGGGGGGCCTACGAGCAGTACTTC. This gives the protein CASSPPDRGAYEQYF.

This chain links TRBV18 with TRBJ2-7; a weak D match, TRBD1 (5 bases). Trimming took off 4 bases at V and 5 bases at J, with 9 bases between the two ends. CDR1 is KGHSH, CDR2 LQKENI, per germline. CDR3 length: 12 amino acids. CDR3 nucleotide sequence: TGTGCCAGCTCACAACAGGAAGACGAGCAGTACTTC. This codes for CASSQQEDEQYF.